The 12 T cell receptor beta chains listed next were all sequenced from one sample in a study of shared clonotypes between healthy human individuals. Profiled with immunoSEQ multiplex PCR; TCRdb holds only in-frame clones, not every one. The profile shows roughly 2.5 million clones, around nine tenths of them singletons. The source material was naive CD4+ T cells sorted from blood. Stated subset: CD45RA+ positively selected. The source is a man younger than 35 in good health.

V gene TRBV2 combines with J gene TRBJ1-1, with 8 positions matching TRBD1. Germline V gene data show CDR1 as SNHLY and CDR2 as FYNNEI. V shed 5 bases and J 4 bases; nucleotides not matched to a gene: 3. The CDR3 totals 13 residues. DNA for the CDR3: TGTGCCAGCAGTTCAGGGGGCCGCACTGAAGCTTTCTTT. Protein sequence: CASSSGGRTEAFF. Combining the CDR3 with reference TRBV2 and TRBJ1-1 gives the whole variable domain EPEVTQTPSHQVTQMGQEVILRCVPISNHLYFYWYRQILGQKVEFLVSFYNNEISEKSEIFDDQFSVERPDGSNFTLKIRSTKLEDSAMYFCASSSGGRTEAFFGQGTRLTVV.

This chain links TRBV11-3 with TRBJ2-3, with a weak D call TRBD1 (5 bases). This CDR3 is 14 amino acids long. Trimming removed 5 bases from V and 4 bases from J, with 13 bases in between. The germline V gene has CDR1 SGHNT and CDR2 YENEEA. The CDR3 coding sequence is TGTGCCAGCAGCCGTACCGACAGCTCAGATACGCAGTATTTT. Residues: CASSRTDSSDTQYF.

The chain joins TRBV6-5 to TRBJ2-1; TRBD2 agrees at 11 bases. With V trimmed by 2 bases and J by 10 bases, 4 bases remained unmatched. The CDR3 sequence is 14 residues long. Germline values: CDR1 MNHEY, CDR2 SVGAGI. The CDR3, as DNA: TGTGCCAGCAGTTACCCGGGACTAGCGGCCGAGCAGTTCTTC. Protein: CASSYPGLAAEQFF.

The rearrangement joins TRBV5-4 to TRBJ2-7; D unclear. V was cut by 0 bases and J by 6 bases, with 10 bases left in between. The CDR3 length is 13 residues. Germline V gene sequence: CDR1 SGHNT, CDR2 YYREEE (reference sequence). This CDR3 reads CASSLEASLEQYF. CDR3 in DNA: TGTGCCAGCAGCTTGGAGGCTTCCCTCGAGCAGTACTTC.

This clone has just one count. V is TRBV4-1 and J is TRBJ2-3; no clear D. The germline gives CDR1 MGHRA, CDR2 YSYEKL. This CDR3 region has 14 residues. Trimming took off 1 base at V and 5 bases at J, with 10 bases between the two ends. This CDR3 is CASSQGARLDTQYF. The DNA for the CDR3 is TGCGCCAGCAGCCAAGGAGCGAGGTTAGATACGCAGTATTTT.

The chain uses TRBV27 and TRBJ2-3; D call uncertain. This CDR3 is 14 amino acids long. Per germline, CDR1 MNHEY and CDR2 SMNVEV (reference sequence). V was shortened by 1 base and J by 6 bases, with 11 bases between the two germline ends. The CDR3 DNA is TGTGCCAGCAGTTTATACAAACTTTCGGATACGCAGTATTTT. Translation: CASSLYKLSDTQYF.

Of note for this clone: Other DNA sequences in the same sample also yield this CDR3. This sequence joins TRBV20-1 and TRBJ1-3; no definite D call. Germline V CDR1 and CDR2: DFQATT, SNEGSKA (reference sequence). V lost 3 bases and J 5 bases, leaving 5 bases between the germline ends. This CDR3 has 11 amino acids. The CDR3 loop is CSASLRNTIYF. In DNA form, the CDR3 reads TGCAGTGCTAGTCTACGAAACACCATATATTTT.

The chain combines TRBV5-1 with TRBJ2-2; D gene unclear. The CDR3 totals 15 residues. Germline-derived CDR1 and CDR2 are SGHRS and YFSETQ. V gave up 2 bases and J gave up 5 bases, with 13 bases separating them. The CDR3 loop is CASSFEGYATGELFF. The CDR3 DNA sequence: TGCGCCAGCAGCTTTGAAGGGTATGCAACCGGGGAGCTGTTTTTT.

The chain carries TRBV18 and TRBJ2-4; 8 bases map to TRBD2. The CDR3 is 17 amino acids. J gave up 6 bases and V 3 bases, and 13 bases lay outside the gene matches. Germline-derived CDR1 and CDR2 are KGHSH and LQKENI. CDR3 nucleotides: TGTGCCAGCTCACCCCCGGGACTAGGAGTGGAGGGAAACATTCAGTACTTC. Amino acid sequence: CASSPPGLGVEGNIQYF.

The genes are TRBV6-1 and TRBJ2-7; 7 nucleotides agree with TRBD2. V was pared by 6 bases and J by 10 bases, with 6 bases of the junction left unmatched. This CDR3 has 11 amino acids. Germline lookup yields CDR1 MNHNS and CDR2 SASEGT. The CDR3 here is CASSDRDYQYF. The CDR3 DNA sequence: TGTGCCAGCAGCGACCGGGACTATCAGTACTTC.

This chain links TRBV2 with TRBJ2-1; 12 nucleotides line up with TRBD2. This CDR3 region has 15 residues. Unmatched junction bases numbered 8, after V lost 7 bases and J lost 7 bases. CDR1 and CDR2 (germline): SNHLY, FYNNEI. The CDR3 reads CASTETSGSNNEQFF. The CDR3 bases are TGTGCCAGCACCGAGACTAGCGGGAGTAATAATGAGCAGTTCTTC.

This clone was recorded only once. The chain links TRBV6-5 to TRBJ1-3, with 8 bases fitting TRBD1. Germline-derived CDR1 and CDR2 are MNHEY and SVGAGI. The CDR3 sequence is 15 residues long. J was trimmed by 3 bases and V by 4 bases; bases with no gene match: 5. CDR3 coding DNA: TGTGCCAGCAGTTCGCGACAGGGGTTTGGAAACACCATATATTTT. Translating gives CASSSRQGFGNTIYF.